Given below is one TCR beta chain in context. What it recognizes is unknown. The sample belongs to a study of CD8+ T cells in alopecia areata. Whole-study findings and limits: Clarity of TCR sharing across patients fell short of that in mice, possibly HLA-related. Significant decreases in scalp clonality and expanded CD8+ clones followed tofacitinib treatment.

Treatment given: oral pan-JAK inhibitor, 5-10 mg twice daily. Germline V gene sequence: CDR1 SQVTM, CDR2 ANQGSEA. Trimming removed 7 bases from V and 7 bases from J; junction bases left unmatched: 7. The CDR3 runs to 13 residues. RNA, once extracted, was reverse transcribed into cDNA for use as the sequencing template. Sequencing was performed with immunoSEQ multiplex PCR; in TCRdb, only in-frame clones are kept and a portion is missing. The sample consists of around 100,000 clones, around three fifths of them appearing once. Sequencing was performed on CD4+ T cells sorted from blood, taken at week 24, from a patient treated with tofacitinib. This chain connects TRBV29-1 to TRBJ1-4; 9 bases are shared with TRBD1. This clonotype originated in a human donor with alopecia areata. CDR3 loop: CSGGQGSGEKLFF. The CDR3 DNA is TGCAGCGGCGGACAGGGGAGCGGTGAAAAACTGTTTTTT.